This TCR beta chain was identified in a study of post-analysis software for immune sequencing data. Unique molecular identifiers had been added to the TCR beta cDNA libraries. TCRdb recomputed calls from the PCR reads with MiXCR, one row per CDR3 protein. The table shows some 450,000 distinct CDR3 sequences, with around 40% occurring only once. This clonotype has just a few counts. Material: blood. The TCR sequence derives from a girl aged 10 to 17 with multiple sclerosis.

The CDR3 loop is CASSTITPRTGSGYTF. The DNA of the CDR3 is TGTGCCAGCAGCACAATAACCCCTAGGACAGGGTCCGGCTACACCTTC. This chain connects TRBV28 to TRBJ1-2; 8 nucleotides match TRBD1. The CDR3 length is 16 residues. Germline V gene lookup returns CDR1 MDHEN and CDR2 SYDVKM. The ends lost 6 bases at V and 8 bases at J; junction bases unmatched: 17.